This T cell receptor (beta chain) was sequenced during a study of blood T cell repertoires in COVID-19. Overall study context: Acute-phase and convalescent COVID-19 samples originated in the United States, Italy and Spain. From T cells, B-cell-depleted T cells, or PBMCs came the material, which was cDNA or gDNA.

Germline V gene sequence: CDR1 SGHRS, CDR2 YFSETQ. Trimming at V came to 4 bases and at J to 2 bases, leaving 3 bases not matched to a gene. This CDR3 comprises 14 residues. This clone was recorded once. Assay: immunoSEQ multiplex PCR; the TCRdb copy retains only in-frame clones and omits some. The sample contains under 250,000 clones, 70% to 90% of which appear only once. This clonotype was obtained from a woman in her 70s with active or convalescent COVID-19. This chain links TRBV5-1 with TRBJ2-5, with 9 bases lining up with TRBD2. Sample: peripheral blood. The CDR3 region has the DNA TGCGCCAGCAGCCGAGCGGGAGGTCAAGAGACCCAGTACTTC. It codes for CASSRAGGQETQYF.